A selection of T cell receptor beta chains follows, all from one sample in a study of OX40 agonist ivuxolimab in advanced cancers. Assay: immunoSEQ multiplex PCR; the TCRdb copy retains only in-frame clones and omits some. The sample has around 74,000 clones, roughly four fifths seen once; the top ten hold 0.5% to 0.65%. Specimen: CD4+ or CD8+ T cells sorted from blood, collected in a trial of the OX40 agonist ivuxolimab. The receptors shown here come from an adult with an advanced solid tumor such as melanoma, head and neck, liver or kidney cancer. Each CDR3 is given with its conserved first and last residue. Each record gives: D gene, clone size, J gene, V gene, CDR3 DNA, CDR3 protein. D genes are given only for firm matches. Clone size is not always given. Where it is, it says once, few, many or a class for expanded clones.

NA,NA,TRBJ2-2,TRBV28,TGTGCCAGCAGGAGACAATTCACCGGGGAGCTGTTTTTT,CASRRQFTGELFF
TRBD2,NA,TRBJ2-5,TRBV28,TGTGCCAGCATCAATGGGGGGGAAGAGACCCAGTACTTC,CASINGGEETQYF
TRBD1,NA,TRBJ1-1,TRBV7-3,TGTGCCAGCCGTCGGCAGGGGGACACTGAAGCTTTCTTT,CASRRQGDTEAFF
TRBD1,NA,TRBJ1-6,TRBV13,TGTGCCAGCAGCTCAGGGACAGGGTGGGCACCCCTCCACTTT,CASSSGTGWAPLHF
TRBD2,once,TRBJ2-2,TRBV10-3,TGTGCCATCAGGCCGACTAGCGGGGCGGTGGGGGAGCTGTTTTTT,CAIRPTSGAVGELFF
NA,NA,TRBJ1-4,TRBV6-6,TGTGCCAGCAGTTACCGGGGGGGCAGGGAAAAACTGTTTTTT,CASSYRGGREKLFF
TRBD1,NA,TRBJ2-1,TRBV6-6,TGTGCCAGCAGTTACAATGGACAGGGGTACAATGAGCAGTTCTTC,CASSYNGQGYNEQFF
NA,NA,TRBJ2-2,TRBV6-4,TGTGCCAGCAAAAAAGACAACACCGGGGAGCTGTTTTTT,CASKKDNTGELFF
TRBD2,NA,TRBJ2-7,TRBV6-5,TGTGCCTCACAGGCCGGCGGGAGGGCGTACGAGCAGTACTTC,CASQAGGRAYEQYF
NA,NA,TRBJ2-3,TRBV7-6,TGTGCCAGCAGCTTTGCAGCTAGCACAGATACGCAGTATTTT,CASSFAASTDTQYF
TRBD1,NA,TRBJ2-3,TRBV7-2,TGTGCCAGCAGTATTGGGACAGGGGGCACAGATACGCAGTATTTT,CASSIGTGGTDTQYF
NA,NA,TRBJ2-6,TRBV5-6,TGTGCCAGCAGCCTTCCGGGGAGCACTGGGGCCAACGTCCTGACTTTC,CASSLPGSTGANVLTF
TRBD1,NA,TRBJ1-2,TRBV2,TGTGCCAGCGGGTTGGCAGGGGGAGATGGCTACACCTTC,CASGLAGGDGYTF
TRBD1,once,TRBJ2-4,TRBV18,TGTGCCAGCGCGGGACAGGGAGAAGCCAAAAACATTCAGTACTTC,CASAGQGEAKNIQYF
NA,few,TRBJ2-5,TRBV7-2,TGTGCCAGCAGCCCAGCCAGGGCGATGGAGACCCAGTACTTC,CASSPARAMETQYF
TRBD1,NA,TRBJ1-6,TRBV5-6,TGTGCCAGCAGCTTTGGGGACAGGGGGTATTCACCCCTCCACTTT,CASSFGDRGYSPLHF
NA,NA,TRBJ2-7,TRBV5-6,TGTGCCAGCAGCTTACCGGGACACGACGTGTACGAGCAGTACTTC,CASSLPGHDVYEQYF
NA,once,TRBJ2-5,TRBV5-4,TGTGCCAGCAGCTTGGGGGGACAAGAGACCCAGTACTTC,CASSLGGQETQYF
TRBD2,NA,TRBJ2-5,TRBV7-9,TGTGCCAGCAGCTTACAAGCGGGGGGTCGAGAGACCCAGTACTTC,CASSLQAGGRETQYF
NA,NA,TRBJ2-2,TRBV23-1,TGCGCCAGCAGCCCTGGACTACCTAGCCGAGGCGGGGAGCTGTTTTTT,CASSPGLPSRGGELFF
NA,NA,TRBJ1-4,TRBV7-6,TGTGCCAGCAGCTTAGTAGTGGGGGAAAAACTGTTTTTT,CASSLVVGEKLFF
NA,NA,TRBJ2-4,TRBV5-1,TGCGCCAGCAGCTTCGACTCCGGGACTTTGACTCAGTACTTC,CASSFDSGTLTQYF
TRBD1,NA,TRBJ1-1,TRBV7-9,TGTGCCAGCAGCTTAGACGGGACAGGGGAGGCTTTCTTT,CASSLDGTGEAFF
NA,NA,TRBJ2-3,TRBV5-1,TGCGCCAGCAGCTTGGTGAACGCGGGAAGCACAGATACGCAGTATTTT,CASSLVNAGSTDTQYF
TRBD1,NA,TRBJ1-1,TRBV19,TGTGCCAGTAGTACGGCAGGGGGCGTGAGGACTGAAGCTTTCTTT,CASSTAGGVRTEAFF